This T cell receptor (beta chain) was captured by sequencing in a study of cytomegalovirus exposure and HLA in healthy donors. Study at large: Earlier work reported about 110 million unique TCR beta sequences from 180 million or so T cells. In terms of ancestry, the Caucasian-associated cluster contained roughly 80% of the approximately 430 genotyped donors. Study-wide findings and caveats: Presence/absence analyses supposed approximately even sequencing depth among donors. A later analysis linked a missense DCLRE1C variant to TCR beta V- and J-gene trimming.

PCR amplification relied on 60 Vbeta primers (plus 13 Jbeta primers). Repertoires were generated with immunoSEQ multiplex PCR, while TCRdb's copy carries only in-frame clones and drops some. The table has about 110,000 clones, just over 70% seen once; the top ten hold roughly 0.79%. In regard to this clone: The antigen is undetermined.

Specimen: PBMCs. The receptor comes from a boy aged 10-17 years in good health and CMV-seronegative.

The CDR3 loop reads CASSPTRGAYYGYTF. CDR3 DNA sequence: TGTGCCAGCAGCCCCACCCGGGGGGCGTACTATGGCTACACCTTC. The rearrangement links TRBV6-5 to TRBJ1-2; the D gene is possibly TRBD1 (6 bases). V lost 6 bases, J lost 3 bases, and 17 bases lay in between. Germline assignment: CDR1 MNHEY and CDR2 SVGAGI. The CDR3 runs 15 residues.